This record looks at one T cell receptor beta chain sequence and its context. Trimming took off 7 bases at V and 4 bases at J, with 16 bases between the two ends. CDR1 is SEHNR, CDR2 FQNEAQ, per germline (reference sequence). The CDR3 loop spans 14 amino acids. Repertoires were generated with immunoSEQ multiplex PCR, while TCRdb's copy carries only in-frame clones and drops some. Of about 53,000 clones listed, around 83% are singletons. The data were taken from a study of lymphopenia after photon versus proton radiotherapy. V and J are TRBV7-9 and TRBJ1-1, with a possible D match to TRBD1 (5 bases). This TCR was recovered from a man aged 50 to 60 with gastric cancer. The specimen comprised peripheral blood, sampled from a patient treated with photon-based radiotherapy. CDR3 in amino acids: CASTFGGEGTEAFF. The CDR3 region has the DNA TGTGCCAGCACCTTCGGGGGGGAGGGCACTGAAGCTTTCTTT.